This TCR beta chain was sequenced for a study of cytomegalovirus exposure and HLA in healthy donors. Study-level findings and limits: Presence/absence analyses treated sequencing depth as roughly uniform across donors. TCR beta chain V- and J-gene trimming was linked, in a later analysis, to a missense variant in DCLRE1C.

V lost 5 bases and J lost 8; bases outside the gene matches: 8. Per germline, CDR1 SGHVS and CDR2 FQNEAQ. This CDR3 is 15 amino acids long. This clone has just a few counts. Antigen unknown. Researchers ran the PCR with 60 Vbeta and 13 Jbeta primers. Clones were sequenced by immunoSEQ multiplex PCR, and TCRdb holds only the in-frame ones, with some missing. This sample carries tens of thousands of clones, about 7.6% of them seen once, and the ten largest clones take approximately 2.4%. Input material: PBMCs. The J gene is TRBJ2-1, the V gene TRBV7-8, with TRBD2 identical over 11 bases. The TCR was taken from a man aged 50 to 59 in good health and CMV-seronegative. CDR3: CASSDDSGGADEQFF. CDR3 DNA sequence: TGTGCCAGCAGCGATGATAGCGGGGGGGCTGATGAGCAGTTCTTC. The complete variable domain, with remaining parts taken from reference TRBV7-8 and TRBJ2-1, reads GAGVSQSPRYKVAKRGQDVALRCDPISGHVSLFWYQQALGQGPEFLTYFQNEAQLDKSGLPSDRFFAERPEGSVSTLKIQRTQQEDSAVYLCASSDDSGGADEQFFGPGTRLTVL.